The source of this T cell receptor (beta chain) is a study of shared clonotypes between healthy human individuals. The CDR3 is 15 residues long. Between the trimmed V and J ends, which lost 6 bases and 2 bases, there was a span of 17 bases. Germline CDR1 reads MNHNS; CDR2 reads SASEGT. It was CD45RO-negative cells, positively selected for CCR7, that made up naive CD8 cells, with terminally differentiated effector memory CD45RA+ cells excluded. Each sample came from a Caucasian adult donor living in Nashville, Tennessee. Genomic DNA of each subset was evenly split across several immunoSEQ plates. Repertoires were generated with immunoSEQ multiplex PCR, while TCRdb's copy carries only in-frame clones and drops some. The data hold about 700,000 clones, with just over 90% observed a single time. General observations from the study: Estimated richness values were generally larger in naive subsets than in memory subsets.

On this clone: Its antigen is not known.

This sequence was found in a man between 25 and 39 years old in good health. Material for sequencing was naive CD8+ T cells sorted from blood. The rearrangement uses TRBV6-1 and TRBJ2-7; perhaps TRBD2 as D (7 bases). The DNA for the CDR3 is TGTGCCAGCAGCCCGGGGGCGGGGGCGGCCTACGAGCAGTACTTC. Protein product: CASSPGAGAAYEQYF.